This T cell receptor beta chain was identified during a study of T cell repertoires in cytomegalovirus infection. Study background: Based on public TCR beta signatures, there were indications of CMV infection and of a matching HLA type. Notes on the study in general: CMV carriers having the relevant HLA were flagged by cumulative public TCR beta family frequency. In two of eight donors, the top clonotype was HLA-C-restricted CMV-specific.

TCRdb itself ran the reads through MiXCR, one entry per CDR3 protein. The table lists more than 150,000 distinct CDR3 sequences, roughly 27% of them singletons. The CDR3 consists of 14 residues. Between the trimmed V and J ends, which lost 6 bases and 4 bases, there was a span of 16 bases. Germline V gene data show CDR1 as SQVTM and CDR2 as ANQGSEA. Comments on this clonotype: The antigen is not known.

The sample comprised PBMCs. The chain employs TRBV29-1 and TRBJ1-3, with D uncertain. The TCR sequence derives from a human donor in good health (CMV status not recorded). Some clones in this sample may be carry-over from other donors' samples. CDR3 protein: CSVNPLARGNTIYF. CDR3 in DNA: TGCAGCGTGAACCCACTGGCCAGGGGAAACACCATATATTTT.